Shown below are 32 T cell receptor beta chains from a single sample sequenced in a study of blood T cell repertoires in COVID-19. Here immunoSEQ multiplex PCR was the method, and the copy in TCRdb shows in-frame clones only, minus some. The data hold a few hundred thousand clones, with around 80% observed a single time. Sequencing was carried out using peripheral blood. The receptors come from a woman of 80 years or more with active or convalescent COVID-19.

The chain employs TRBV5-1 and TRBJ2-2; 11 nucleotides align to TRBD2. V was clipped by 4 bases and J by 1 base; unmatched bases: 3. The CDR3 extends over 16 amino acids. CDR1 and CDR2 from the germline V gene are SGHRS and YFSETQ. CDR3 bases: TGCGCCAGCAGCATTCTAGCGGGGGGGAACACCGGGGAGCTGTTTTTT. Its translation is CASSILAGGNTGELFF.

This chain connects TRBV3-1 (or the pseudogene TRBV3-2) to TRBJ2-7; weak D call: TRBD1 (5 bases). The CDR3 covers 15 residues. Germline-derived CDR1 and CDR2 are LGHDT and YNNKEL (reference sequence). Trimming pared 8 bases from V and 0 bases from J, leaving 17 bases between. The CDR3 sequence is CASRVRAESSYEQYF. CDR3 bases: TGTGCCAGCCGTGTCAGGGCAGAGAGCTCCTACGAGCAGTACTTC.

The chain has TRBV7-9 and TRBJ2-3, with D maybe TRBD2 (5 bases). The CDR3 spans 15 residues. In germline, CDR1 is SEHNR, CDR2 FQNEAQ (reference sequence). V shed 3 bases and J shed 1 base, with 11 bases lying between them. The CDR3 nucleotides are TGTGCCAGCAGCTTCTCGGGGATGCGCACAGATACGCAGTATTTT. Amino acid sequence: CASSFSGMRTDTQYF.

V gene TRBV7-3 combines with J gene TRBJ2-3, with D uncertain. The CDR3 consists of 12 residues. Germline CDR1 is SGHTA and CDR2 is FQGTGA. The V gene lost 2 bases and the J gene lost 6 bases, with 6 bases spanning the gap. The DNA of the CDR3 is TGTGCCAGCAGCTTAGCTCGGGATACGCAGTATTTT. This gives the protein CASSLARDTQYF.

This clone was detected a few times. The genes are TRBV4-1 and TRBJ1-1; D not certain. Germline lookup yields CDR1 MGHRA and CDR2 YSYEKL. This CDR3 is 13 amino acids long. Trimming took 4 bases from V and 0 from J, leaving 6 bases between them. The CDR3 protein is CASSPAMNTEAFF. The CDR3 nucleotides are TGCGCCAGCAGCCCTGCGATGAACACTGAAGCTTTCTTT.

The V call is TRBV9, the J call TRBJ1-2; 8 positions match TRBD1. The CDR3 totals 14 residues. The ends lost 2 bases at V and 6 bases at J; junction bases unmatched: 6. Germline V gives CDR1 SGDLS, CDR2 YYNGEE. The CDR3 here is CASSVNRGEDGYTF. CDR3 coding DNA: TGTGCCAGCAGCGTGAACAGGGGGGAGGATGGCTACACCTTC.

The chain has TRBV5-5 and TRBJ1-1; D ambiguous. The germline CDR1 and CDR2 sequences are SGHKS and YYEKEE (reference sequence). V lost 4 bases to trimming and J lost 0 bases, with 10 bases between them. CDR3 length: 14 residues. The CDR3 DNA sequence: TGTGCCAGCAGCGCCAGGCCCATGAACACTGAAGCTTTCTTT. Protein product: CASSARPMNTEAFF.

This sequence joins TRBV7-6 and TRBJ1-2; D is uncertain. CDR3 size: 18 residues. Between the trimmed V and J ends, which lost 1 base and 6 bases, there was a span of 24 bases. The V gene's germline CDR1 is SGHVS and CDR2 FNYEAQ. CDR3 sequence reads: CASSLVAGGEPTDHGYTF. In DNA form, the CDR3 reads TGTGCCAGCAGCTTAGTCGCAGGCGGGGAGCCCACCGATCATGGCTACACCTTC.

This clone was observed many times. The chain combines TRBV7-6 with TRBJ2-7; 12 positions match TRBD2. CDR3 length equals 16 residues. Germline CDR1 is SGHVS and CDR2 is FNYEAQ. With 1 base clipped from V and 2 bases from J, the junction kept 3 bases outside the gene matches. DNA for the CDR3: TGTGCCAGCAGCTTAGGAGCTAGCGGGGGGGCCTACGAGCAGTACTTC. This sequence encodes CASSLGASGGAYEQYF.

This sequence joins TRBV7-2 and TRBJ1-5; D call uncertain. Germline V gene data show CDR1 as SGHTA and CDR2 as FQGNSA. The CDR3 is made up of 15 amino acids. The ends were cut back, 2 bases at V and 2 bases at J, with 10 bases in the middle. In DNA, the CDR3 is TGTGCCAGCAGCTTAAGAGAGGCGGGCAATCAGCCCCAGCATTTT. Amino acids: CASSLREAGNQPQHF.

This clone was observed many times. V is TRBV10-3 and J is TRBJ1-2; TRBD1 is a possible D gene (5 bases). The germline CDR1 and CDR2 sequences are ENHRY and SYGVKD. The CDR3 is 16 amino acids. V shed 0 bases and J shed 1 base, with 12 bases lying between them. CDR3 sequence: CAISESRGWDNYGYTF. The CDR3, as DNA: TGTGCCATCAGTGAGTCCCGGGGGTGGGATAACTATGGCTACACCTTC.

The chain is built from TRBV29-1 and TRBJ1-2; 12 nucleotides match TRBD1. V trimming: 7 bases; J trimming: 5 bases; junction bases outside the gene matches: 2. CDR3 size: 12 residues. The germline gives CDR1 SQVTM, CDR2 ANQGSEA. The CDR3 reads CSGGQGAYGYTF. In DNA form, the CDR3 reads TGCAGCGGGGGACAGGGGGCTTATGGCTACACCTTC.

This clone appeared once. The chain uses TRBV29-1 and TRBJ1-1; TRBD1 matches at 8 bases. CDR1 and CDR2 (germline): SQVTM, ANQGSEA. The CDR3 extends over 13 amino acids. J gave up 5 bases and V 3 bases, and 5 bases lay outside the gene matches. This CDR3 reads CSVEAGGRTEAFF. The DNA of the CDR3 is TGCAGCGTTGAGGCAGGGGGCCGGACTGAAGCTTTCTTT.

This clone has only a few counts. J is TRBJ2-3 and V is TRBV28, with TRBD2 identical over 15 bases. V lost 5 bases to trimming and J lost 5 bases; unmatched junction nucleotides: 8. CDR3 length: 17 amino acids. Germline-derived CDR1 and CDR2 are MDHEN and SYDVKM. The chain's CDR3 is CASSVAGLAGGIDTQYF. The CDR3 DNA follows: TGTGCCAGCAGTGTCGCCGGACTAGCGGGGGGGATAGATACGCAGTATTTT.

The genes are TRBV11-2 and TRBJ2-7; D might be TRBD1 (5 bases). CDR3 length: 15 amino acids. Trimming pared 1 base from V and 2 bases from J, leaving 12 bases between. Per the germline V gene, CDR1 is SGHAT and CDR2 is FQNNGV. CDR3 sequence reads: CASSLGDSSTYEQYF. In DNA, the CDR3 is TGTGCCAGCAGCTTAGGTGACAGCTCTACCTACGAGCAGTACTTC.

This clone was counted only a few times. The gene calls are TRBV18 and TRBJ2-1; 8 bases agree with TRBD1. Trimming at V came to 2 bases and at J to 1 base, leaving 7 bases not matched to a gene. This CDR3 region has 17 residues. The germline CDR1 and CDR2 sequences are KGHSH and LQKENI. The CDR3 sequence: CASSPVQGAVSYNEQFF. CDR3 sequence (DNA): TGTGCCAGCTCACCAGTCCAGGGGGCCGTATCCTACAATGAGCAGTTCTTC. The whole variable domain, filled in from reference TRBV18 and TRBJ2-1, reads NAGVMQNPRHLVRRRGQEARLRCSPMKGHSHVYWYRQLPEEGLKFMVYLQKENIIDESGMPKERFSAEFPKEGPSILRIQQVVRGDSAAYFCASSPVQGAVSYNEQFFGPGTRLTVL.

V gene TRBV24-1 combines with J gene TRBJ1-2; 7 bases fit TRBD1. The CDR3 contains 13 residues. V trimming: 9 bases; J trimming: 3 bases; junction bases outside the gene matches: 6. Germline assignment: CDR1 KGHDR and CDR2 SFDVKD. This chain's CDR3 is CATRDRVDYGYTF. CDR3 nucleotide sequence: TGTGCCACCCGAGACAGGGTGGACTATGGCTACACCTTC.

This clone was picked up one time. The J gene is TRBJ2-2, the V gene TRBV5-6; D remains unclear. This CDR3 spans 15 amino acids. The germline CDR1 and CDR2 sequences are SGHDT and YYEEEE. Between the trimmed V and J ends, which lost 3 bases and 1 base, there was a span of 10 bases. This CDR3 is CASSSLSGNTGELFF. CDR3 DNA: TGTGCCAGCAGCTCTTTGTCCGGGAACACCGGGGAGCTGTTTTTT.

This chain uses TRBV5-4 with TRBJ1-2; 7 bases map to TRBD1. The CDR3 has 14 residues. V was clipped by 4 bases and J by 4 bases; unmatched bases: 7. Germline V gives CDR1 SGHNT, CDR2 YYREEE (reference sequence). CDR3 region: CASSAGQRVYGYTF. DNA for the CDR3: TGTGCCAGCAGCGCGGGACAGAGGGTCTATGGCTACACCTTC. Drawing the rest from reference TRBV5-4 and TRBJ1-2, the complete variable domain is ETGVTQSPTHLIKTRGQQVTLRCSSQSGHNTVSWYQQALGQGPQFIFQYYREEENGRGNFPPRFSGLQFPNYSSELNVNALELDDSALYLCASSAGQRVYGYTFGSGTRLTVV.

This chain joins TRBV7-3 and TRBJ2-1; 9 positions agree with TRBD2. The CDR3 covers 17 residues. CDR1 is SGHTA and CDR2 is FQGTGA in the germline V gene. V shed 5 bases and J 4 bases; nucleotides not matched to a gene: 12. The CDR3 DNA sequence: TGTGCCAGCAGCCCGCAAACCGGCCTAGCGGGGTACAATGAGCAGTTCTTC. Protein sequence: CASSPQTGLAGYNEQFF.

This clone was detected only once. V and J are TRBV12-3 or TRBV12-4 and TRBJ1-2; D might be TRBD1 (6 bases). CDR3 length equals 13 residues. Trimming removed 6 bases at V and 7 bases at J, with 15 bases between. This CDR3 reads CASRLTGTPGYTF. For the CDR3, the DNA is TGTGCCAGCAGATTGACAGGTACGCCTGGCTACACCTTC.

CDR3 DNA sequence: TGTGCCAGCAGTGAAAACCTAGCGGGGATTTCCGAGCAGTACTTC. This encodes CASSENLAGISEQYF. This chain joins TRBV6-1 and TRBJ2-7, with 9 nucleotides matching TRBD2. V shed 2 bases and J 6 bases; nucleotides not matched to a gene: 8. Per germline, CDR1 MNHNS and CDR2 SASEGT. CDR3 length: 15 amino acids.

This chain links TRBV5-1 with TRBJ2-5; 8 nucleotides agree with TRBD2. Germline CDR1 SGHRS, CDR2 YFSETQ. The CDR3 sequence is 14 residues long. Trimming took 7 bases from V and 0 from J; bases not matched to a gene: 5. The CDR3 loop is CASSGGGNQETQYF. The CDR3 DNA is TGCGCCAGCTCCGGGGGGGGGAACCAAGAGACCCAGTACTTC.

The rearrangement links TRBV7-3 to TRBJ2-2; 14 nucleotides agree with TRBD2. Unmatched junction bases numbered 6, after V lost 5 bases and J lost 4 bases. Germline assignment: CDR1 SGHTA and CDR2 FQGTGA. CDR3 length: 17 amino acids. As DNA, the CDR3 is TGTGCCAGCAGCCGTCTAGGGACTAGCGGGGGCACCGGGGAGCTGTTTTTT. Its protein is CASSRLGTSGGTGELFF.

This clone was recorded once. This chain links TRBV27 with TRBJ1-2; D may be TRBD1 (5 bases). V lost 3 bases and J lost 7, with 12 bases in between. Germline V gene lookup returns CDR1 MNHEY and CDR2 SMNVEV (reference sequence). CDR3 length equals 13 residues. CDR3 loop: CASSLWQGSGYTF. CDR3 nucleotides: TGTGCCAGCAGTTTGTGGCAGGGATCTGGCTACACCTTC.

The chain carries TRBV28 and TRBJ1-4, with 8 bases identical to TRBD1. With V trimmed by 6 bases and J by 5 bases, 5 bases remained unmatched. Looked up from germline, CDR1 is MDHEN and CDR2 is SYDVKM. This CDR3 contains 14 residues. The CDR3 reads CASRVDRGNEKLFF. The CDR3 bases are TGTGCCAGCAGGGTAGACAGGGGCAATGAAAAACTGTTTTTT.

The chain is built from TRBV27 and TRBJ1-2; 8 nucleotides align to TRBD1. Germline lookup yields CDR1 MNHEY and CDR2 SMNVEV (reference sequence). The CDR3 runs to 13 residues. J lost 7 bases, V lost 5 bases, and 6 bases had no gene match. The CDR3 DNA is TGTGCCAGCAGTAAAGACAGGGGAGGTGGCTACACCTTC. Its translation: CASSKDRGGGYTF.

The DNA for the CDR3 is TGTGCCAGCATTCGGGAGGGATGGGGCACTGAAGCTTTCTTT. This sequence encodes CASIREGWGTEAFF. This chain joins TRBV6-6 and TRBJ1-1; no reliable D call. The CDR3 has 14 amino acids. The V end was cut by 7 bases, the J end by 4 bases, with 16 bases between. Germline values: CDR1 MNHNY, CDR2 SVGAGI (reference sequence).

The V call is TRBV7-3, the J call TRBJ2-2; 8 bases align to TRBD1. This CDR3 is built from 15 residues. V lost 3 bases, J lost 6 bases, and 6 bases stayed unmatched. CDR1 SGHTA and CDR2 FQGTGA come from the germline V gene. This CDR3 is CASSLQGAVSGELFF. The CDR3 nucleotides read TGTGCCAGCAGCTTGCAGGGGGCTGTCTCCGGGGAGCTGTTTTTT. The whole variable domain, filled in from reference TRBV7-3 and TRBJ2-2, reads GAGVSQTPSNKVTEKGKYVELRCDPISGHTALYWYRQSLGQGPEFLIYFQGTGAADDSGLPNDRFFAVRPEGSVSTLKIQRTERGDSAVYLCASSLQGAVSGELFFGEGSRLTVL.

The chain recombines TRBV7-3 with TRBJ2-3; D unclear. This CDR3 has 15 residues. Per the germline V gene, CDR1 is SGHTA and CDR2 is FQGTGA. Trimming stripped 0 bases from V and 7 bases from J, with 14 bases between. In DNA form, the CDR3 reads TGTGCCAGCAGCTTAACCCCCCCACAGATTAATACGCAGTATTTT. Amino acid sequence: CASSLTPPQINTQYF.

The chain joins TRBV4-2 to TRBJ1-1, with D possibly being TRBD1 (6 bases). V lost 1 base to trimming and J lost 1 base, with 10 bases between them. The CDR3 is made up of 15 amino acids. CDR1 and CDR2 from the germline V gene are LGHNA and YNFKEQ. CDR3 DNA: TGTGCCAGCAGCCAAGGAGGGGGAAAGAACACTGAAGCTTTCTTT. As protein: CASSQGGGKNTEAFF.

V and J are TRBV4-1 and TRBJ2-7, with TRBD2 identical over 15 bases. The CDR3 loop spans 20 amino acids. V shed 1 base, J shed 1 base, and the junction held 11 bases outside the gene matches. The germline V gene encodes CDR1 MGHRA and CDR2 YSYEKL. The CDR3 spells CASSQGGGLAGGRGSYEQYF. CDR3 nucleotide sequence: TGCGCCAGCAGCCAAGGAGGAGGACTAGCGGGAGGGCGGGGGTCCTACGAGCAGTACTTC.